This T cell receptor beta chain is drawn from a study of spatial heterogeneity in lung cancer. About the study: On average, each unique TCR and UMI combination appeared more than ten times in raw reads.

Time point indicated: sample taken at primary tumor resection. Unsorted whole RNA from tumor, nontumor lung or frozen PBMC underwent sequencing. There are 14 residues in the CDR3. Trimming took off 10 bases at V and 5 bases at J, with 20 bases between the two ends. In germline, CDR1 is MNHEY, CDR2 SVGEGT. As concerns this clonotype: Possible read error: a much larger clone is one base away. This beta chain turned up in a library designed for alpha chains; as an off-target read, its abundance says little.

Carried by each TCR cDNA molecule was a unique molecular identifier. MiXCR was run by TCRdb on the 5' RACE reads, yielding one entry per CDR3 protein. This table has about 540 distinct CDR3 sequences, roughly 9% appearing once. The origin of this receptor is a female donor with early-stage non-small cell lung cancer. Material: normal lung tissue next to the tumor, obtained at surgery. The chain joins TRBV6-2 or TRBV6-3 to TRBJ2-5; the D gene is possibly TRBD1 (5 bases). CDR3 sequence: CANRPPQGRETQYF. CDR3 coding DNA: TGTGCCAACAGACCACCCCAGGGTCGGGAGACCCAGTACTTC.